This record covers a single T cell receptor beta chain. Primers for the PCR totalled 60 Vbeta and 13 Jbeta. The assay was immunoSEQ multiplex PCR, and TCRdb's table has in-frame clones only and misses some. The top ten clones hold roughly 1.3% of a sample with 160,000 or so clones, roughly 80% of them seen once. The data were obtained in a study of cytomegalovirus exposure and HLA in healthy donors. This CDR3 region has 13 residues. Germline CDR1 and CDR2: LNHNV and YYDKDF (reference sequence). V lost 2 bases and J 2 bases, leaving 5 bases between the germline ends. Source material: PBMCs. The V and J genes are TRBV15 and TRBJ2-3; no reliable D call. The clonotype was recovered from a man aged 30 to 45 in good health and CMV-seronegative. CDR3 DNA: TGTGCCACCAGCAGACCCTACACAGATACGCAGTATTTT. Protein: CATSRPYTDTQYF.